The 19 T cell receptor beta chains listed next were all sequenced from one sample in a study of T cell responses to AZD1222 COVID-19 vaccine. The data were produced by immunoSEQ multiplex PCR, yet TCRdb's version contains in-frame clones alone and is incomplete. The sample includes about 130,000 clones, approximately 92% of them seen just once. The source was peripheral blood, collected 28 days after the second AZD1222 dose. The source is an adult who received the AZD1222 COVID-19 vaccine.

This clone has a handful of counts. The rearrangement joins TRBV18 to TRBJ2-7, with 7 nucleotides matching TRBD1. Germline assignment: CDR1 KGHSH and CDR2 LQKENI. There are 14 residues in the CDR3. The ends lost 1 base at V and 0 bases at J; junction bases unmatched: 0. The DNA for the CDR3 is TGTGCCAGCTCACCACGGGACAGCTCCTACGAGCAGTACTTC. Its protein is CASSPRDSSYEQYF.

The rearrangement links TRBV19 to TRBJ1-3; D gene uncertain. V lost 4 bases to trimming and J lost 3 bases, with 10 bases between them. Germline V gives CDR1 LNHDA, CDR2 SQIVND (reference sequence). This CDR3 is 14 amino acids long. CDR3 nucleotides: TGTGCCAGTAGTAACACGGGAGGTGGAAACACCATATATTTT. Translated, it gives CASSNTGGGNTIYF.

This rearrangement joins TRBV24-1 to TRBJ2-2; 7 nucleotides line up with TRBD1. The CDR3 is made up of 15 amino acids. Trimming removed 1 base from V and 7 bases from J; junction bases left unmatched: 5. CDR1 is KGHDR and CDR2 is SFDVKD in the germline V gene. CDR3 loop: CATSDLIRQGGELFF. CDR3 in DNA: TGTGCCACCAGTGATTTAATCCGACAGGGCGGGGAGCTGTTTTTT.

This chain links TRBV29-1 with TRBJ2-7, with TRBD1 identical over 10 bases. The CDR3 consists of 13 residues. Germline V gene sequence: CDR1 SQVTM, CDR2 ANQGSEA. J gave up 7 bases and V 7 bases, and 10 bases lay outside the gene matches. CDR3 DNA: TGCAGCGGCCTACGGGACAGGGGCGGTGAGCAGTACTTC. Translated, it gives CSGLRDRGGEQYF.

J is TRBJ1-2 and V is TRBV30; 10 bases fit TRBD1. V shed 1 base, J shed 4 bases, and the junction held 3 bases outside the gene matches. From germline, CDR1 is GTSNPN and CDR2 SVGIG (reference sequence). The CDR3 length is 14 residues. The CDR3 DNA reads as TGTGCCTGGAGTGGGGGGACAGGGGTCTATGGCTACACCTTC. This codes for CAWSGGTGVYGYTF.

This chain connects TRBV15 to TRBJ1-6; D gene unclear. Trimming left V 1 base short and J 8 bases short, with 6 bases between. CDR3 length equals 13 residues. Looked up from germline, CDR1 is LNHNV and CDR2 is YYDKDF (reference sequence). In DNA form, the CDR3 reads TGTGCCACCAGCAGAGCCGGGGATTCACCCCTCCACTTT. It specifies CATSRAGDSPLHF.

The J gene is TRBJ2-1, the V gene TRBV28; 10 positions match TRBD2. J was trimmed by 6 bases and V by 5 bases; bases with no gene match: 7. The germline CDR1 and CDR2 sequences are MDHEN and SYDVKM. The CDR3 spans 15 residues. Here the CDR3 DNA reads TGTGCCAGCAGTACCCGACTAGCGGGCACCAATGAGCAGTTCTTC. It translates to CASSTRLAGTNEQFF.

J is TRBJ2-3 and V is TRBV4-3; D gene unclear. This CDR3 comprises 15 residues. Germline assignment: CDR1 LGHNA and CDR2 YSLEER. Trimming took off 0 bases at V and 1 base at J, with 8 bases between the two ends. CDR3 protein: CASSQDRARTDTQYF. CDR3 in DNA: TGCGCCAGCAGCCAAGACCGGGCTCGCACAGATACGCAGTATTTT.

This sequence joins TRBV28 and TRBJ2-2; the D gene is possibly TRBD2 (5 bases). V lost 7 bases, J lost 1 base, and 16 bases lay in between. The CDR3 contains 16 residues. Germline V gene sequence: CDR1 MDHEN, CDR2 SYDVKM. Written as DNA, the CDR3 is TGTGCCAGCACTCCCTACGGGGTAGAGAACACCGGGGAGCTGTTTTTT. Translation gives CASTPYGVENTGELFF.

This clone turned up a few times. This chain connects TRBV7-3 to TRBJ2-1; no firm D call. The V end lost 5 bases, the J end lost 10 bases, and 15 bases lay between the germline ends. Germline V CDR1 and CDR2: SGHTA, FQGTGA. The CDR3 loop spans 13 amino acids. This CDR3 is CASSPGPLQEQFF. CDR3 nucleotides: TGTGCCAGCAGCCCAGGACCGCTACAGGAGCAGTTCTTC.

The gene calls are TRBV27 and TRBJ2-7, with 14 nucleotides matching TRBD2. CDR3 size: 16 residues. Germline V CDR1 and CDR2: MNHEY, SMNVEV (reference sequence). J lost 3 bases, V lost 8 bases, and 9 bases had no gene match. The CDR3: CASLGLAGATFYEQYF. In DNA, the CDR3 is TGTGCCAGCTTGGGACTAGCGGGGGCCACCTTCTACGAGCAGTACTTC.

This clone was detected a few times. J is TRBJ2-7 and V is TRBV18; TRBD2 aligns across 8 bases. There are 14 residues in the CDR3. Per germline, CDR1 KGHSH and CDR2 LQKENI. V gave up 3 bases and J gave up 5 bases; unmatched junction bases: 6. In DNA, the CDR3 is TGTGCCAGCTCACCTCGGGAGGGGGACCACGAGCAGTACTTC. It codes for CASSPREGDHEQYF.

This chain's CDR3 is CASIPPGFTEAFF. As DNA, the CDR3 is TGTGCCAGCATTCCCCCGGGATTCACTGAAGCTTTCTTT. V usage is TRBV28 and J usage is TRBJ1-1; D is unresolved. Germline values: CDR1 MDHEN, CDR2 SYDVKM. This CDR3 is built from 13 residues. V lost 7 bases, J lost 4 bases, and 13 bases lay in between.

The chain joins TRBV14 to TRBJ2-7, with a possible D match to TRBD2 (5 bases). Trimming cost V 4 bases and J 6 bases, with 22 bases left between them. From germline, CDR1 is SGHDN and CDR2 FVKESK. The CDR3 loop spans 16 amino acids. The CDR3 loop reads CASSPYTRADLGEQYF. The CDR3 DNA reads TGTGCCAGCAGCCCATATACTAGGGCGGACCTCGGCGAGCAGTACTTC.

V is TRBV5-1 and J is TRBJ1-5; D is perhaps TRBD1 (5 bases). Deletions cut 1 base from V and 3 bases from J, with 11 bases between. Germline CDR1 is SGHRS and CDR2 is YFSETQ. This CDR3 contains 15 residues. CDR3 loop: CASSLTGGYNQPQHF. The CDR3, as DNA: TGCGCCAGCAGCTTGACAGGCGGGTACAATCAGCCCCAGCATTTT.

J is TRBJ2-7 and V is TRBV28, with 11 bases aligning to TRBD2. The CDR3 has 12 amino acids. The germline CDR1 and CDR2 sequences are MDHEN and SYDVKM. After removal of 8 bases from V and 4 bases from J, the junction contained 1 base not matched to a gene. CDR3 region: CASGTSGYEQYF. As DNA, the CDR3 is TGTGCCAGCGGGACTAGCGGTTACGAGCAGTACTTC.

CDR3 bases: TGCAGCGTTGGCTCATCTGGAAACACCATATATTTT. Encoded protein: CSVGSSGNTIYF. The chain couples TRBV29-1 to TRBJ1-3; D is unclear. The CDR3 is made up of 12 amino acids. V lost 4 bases and J lost 1, with 5 bases in between. The germline CDR1 and CDR2 sequences are SQVTM and ANQGSEA.

The chain recombines TRBV6-5 with TRBJ1-2, with 8 nucleotides matching TRBD1. The CDR3 totals 15 residues. V lost 2 bases, J lost 6 bases, and 8 bases stayed unmatched. Germline V CDR1 and CDR2: MNHEY, SVGAGI. The CDR3 reads CASSYALQGADGYTF. CDR3 bases: TGTGCCAGCAGTTACGCCCTTCAGGGGGCGGATGGCTACACCTTC.

This rearrangement joins TRBV3-1 (or the pseudogene TRBV3-2) to TRBJ2-4, with D possibly TRBD2 on 6 matching bases. This CDR3 comprises 21 residues. Germline V gene lookup returns CDR1 LGHDT and CDR2 YNNKEL (reference sequence). Trimming cost V 0 bases and J 0 bases, with 24 bases left between them. The CDR3 nucleotides are TGTGCCAGCAGCCAAGAAGGCCCGGTGGAGGGCAAAGACCTAGCCAAAAACATTCAGTACTTC. It encodes CASSQEGPVEGKDLAKNIQYF.